This is a list of T cell receptor beta chains from one sample in a study of blood T cell repertoires in COVID-19. Clones were read by immunoSEQ multiplex PCR, and TCRdb kept only the in-frame ones, dropping some. This table holds 500,000 to 600,000 clones, 70% to 90% found once. The sample comprised peripheral blood. The source of these receptors is a woman between 50 and 59 years old with COVID-19, enrolled during active disease. Both conserved end residues are part of each CDR3. The order of the fields is V gene, J gene, clone size, D gene, CDR3 protein, CDR3 DNA. D genes are given only for firm matches. The listing skips clone size in some rows; elsewhere it reads once, few, many or a size class.

v_gene: TRBV5-6; j_gene: TRBJ2-3; abundance: .; d_gene: TRBD2; CDR3aa: CASSPLAGGTTDTQYF; CDR3nt: TGTGCCAGCAGCCCTCTAGCGGGGGGTACCACAGATACGCAGTATTTT
v_gene: TRBV7-9; j_gene: TRBJ2-5; abundance: .; d_gene: .; CDR3aa: CASSFQTGRETQYF; CDR3nt: TGTGCCAGCAGCTTTCAAACAGGGCGGGAGACCCAGTACTTC
v_gene: TRBV28; j_gene: TRBJ1-6; abundance: .; d_gene: .; CDR3aa: CASLFGGSSPLHF; CDR3nt: TGTGCCAGCCTTTTCGGGGGGTCGTCACCCCTCCACTTT
v_gene: TRBV5-1; j_gene: TRBJ1-2; abundance: .; d_gene: .; CDR3aa: CASSGIQGRGYTF; CDR3nt: TGCGCCAGCAGCGGGATTCAGGGAAGGGGCTACACCTTC
v_gene: TRBV7-8; j_gene: TRBJ2-1; abundance: .; d_gene: TRBD1; CDR3aa: CASSSARDRLGNEQFF; CDR3nt: TGTGCCAGCAGTTCAGCCCGGGACAGGCTTGGCAATGAGCAGTTCTTC
v_gene: TRBV5-1; j_gene: TRBJ1-5; abundance: .; d_gene: .; CDR3aa: CASSLGGSIGQPQHF; CDR3nt: TGCGCCAGCAGCTTGGGTGGCAGTATTGGTCAGCCCCAGCATTTT
v_gene: TRBV7-3; j_gene: TRBJ1-1; abundance: once; d_gene: .; CDR3aa: CASSFEWNTEAFF; CDR3nt: TGTGCCAGCAGCTTCGAGTGGAACACTGAAGCTTTCTTT
v_gene: TRBV19; j_gene: TRBJ2-3; abundance: .; d_gene: .; CDR3aa: CASKRQDGTDTQYF; CDR3nt: TGTGCCAGCAAAAGACAGGATGGGACAGATACGCAGTATTTT
v_gene: TRBV9; j_gene: TRBJ1-1; abundance: .; d_gene: .; CDR3aa: CASSVGTGTEAFF; CDR3nt: TGTGCCAGCAGCGTAGGAACGGGGACTGAAGCTTTCTTT
v_gene: TRBV4-1; j_gene: TRBJ2-1; abundance: .; d_gene: .; CDR3aa: CATQQNGQRYNEQFF; CDR3nt: TGCGCCACCCAGCAAAATGGGCAACGCTACAATGAGCAGTTCTTC
v_gene: TRBV10-3; j_gene: TRBJ1-1; abundance: .; d_gene: TRBD1; CDR3aa: CAISDRTGETEAFF; CDR3nt: TGTGCCATCAGTGATCGGACAGGGGAGACTGAAGCTTTCTTT
v_gene: TRBV5-4; j_gene: TRBJ1-1; abundance: .; d_gene: .; CDR3aa: CASSWRTENTEAFF; CDR3nt: TGTGCCAGCAGCTGGAGGACAGAGAACACTGAAGCTTTCTTT
v_gene: TRBV30; j_gene: TRBJ2-6; abundance: once; d_gene: TRBD1; CDR3aa: CAWSGQGADAGANVLTF; CDR3nt: TGTGCCTGGAGTGGACAGGGGGCAGATGCCGGGGCCAACGTCCTGACTTTC
v_gene: TRBV5-1; j_gene: TRBJ2-2; abundance: .; d_gene: .; CDR3aa: CASSLLPRRGASTGELFF; CDR3nt: TGCGCCAGCAGCTTGCTCCCGAGACGGGGAGCGAGCACCGGGGAGCTGTTTTTT
v_gene: TRBV5-1; j_gene: TRBJ1-4; abundance: .; d_gene: .; CDR3aa: CASSRGASNSNEKLFF; CDR3nt: TGCGCCAGCAGTAGGGGCGCCAGCAACTCTAATGAAAAACTGTTTTTT
v_gene: TRBV5-1; j_gene: TRBJ1-1; abundance: .; d_gene: .; CDR3aa: CASSPGGRTEAFF; CDR3nt: TGCGCCAGCAGCCCGGGGGGGAGGACTGAAGCTTTCTTT
v_gene: TRBV27; j_gene: TRBJ2-1; abundance: .; d_gene: TRBD2; CDR3aa: CASSLIAGGHYNEQFF; CDR3nt: TGTGCCAGCAGTTTGATAGCGGGGGGGCATTATAATGAGCAGTTCTTC
v_gene: TRBV4-1; j_gene: TRBJ1-2; abundance: .; d_gene: TRBD1; CDR3aa: CASSLGTGGGGYTF; CDR3nt: TGCGCCAGCAGCCTGGGGACAGGGGGAGGGGGCTACACCTTC
v_gene: TRBV5-1; j_gene: TRBJ1-2; abundance: .; d_gene: .; CDR3aa: CASSLVGQLYGYTF; CDR3nt: TGCGCCAGCAGCTTGGTCGGACAGCTATATGGCTACACCTTC
v_gene: TRBV2; j_gene: TRBJ2-5; abundance: .; d_gene: .; CDR3aa: CASSRETQYF; CDR3nt: TGTGCCAGCAGTCGAGAGACCCAGTACTTC
v_gene: TRBV6-4; j_gene: TRBJ2-2; abundance: .; d_gene: TRBD2; CDR3aa: CATSYSGGALPGELFF; CDR3nt: TGTGCCACCTCGTACAGCGGGGGGGCCTTACCCGGGGAGCTGTTTTTT
v_gene: TRBV5-8; j_gene: TRBJ1-5; abundance: .; d_gene: .; CDR3aa: CASSRGEYSNQPQHF; CDR3nt: TGTGCCAGCAGCCGGGGGGAGTATAGCAATCAGCCCCAGCATTTT
v_gene: TRBV4-1; j_gene: TRBJ1-4; abundance: .; d_gene: .; CDR3aa: CASSQQTGQHNEKLFF; CDR3nt: TGCGCCAGCAGCCAACAGACGGGACAACATAATGAAAAACTGTTTTTT
v_gene: TRBV5-1; j_gene: TRBJ1-1; abundance: .; d_gene: TRBD1; CDR3aa: CASSSLQGDEAFF; CDR3nt: TGCGCCAGCAGCTCTCTTCAGGGGGATGAAGCTTTCTTT
v_gene: TRBV5-4; j_gene: TRBJ1-1; abundance: few; d_gene: .; CDR3aa: CASRHRVNTEAFF; CDR3nt: TGTGCCAGCAGGCACAGGGTGAACACTGAAGCTTTCTTT
v_gene: TRBV7-8; j_gene: TRBJ2-7; abundance: .; d_gene: TRBD1; CDR3aa: CASSLAHRGNVEQYF; CDR3nt: TGTGCCAGCAGCTTAGCCCACAGGGGTAATGTCGAGCAGTACTTC
v_gene: TRBV3-1/TRBV3-2; j_gene: TRBJ2-5; abundance: once; d_gene: TRBD2; CDR3aa: CASSQRTSGVQETQYF; CDR3nt: TGTGCCAGCAGCCAAAGGACTAGCGGGGTCCAAGAGACCCAGTACTTC
v_gene: TRBV7-9; j_gene: TRBJ1-5; abundance: once; d_gene: .; CDR3aa: CASSLAGGGPQHF; CDR3nt: TGTGCCAGCAGCTTAGCGGGGGGTGGGCCCCAGCATTTT
v_gene: TRBV5-1; j_gene: TRBJ2-5; abundance: .; d_gene: .; CDR3aa: CASSLQETQYF; CDR3nt: TGCGCCAGCAGTCTCCAAGAGACCCAGTACTTC
v_gene: TRBV27; j_gene: TRBJ1-6; abundance: .; d_gene: TRBD1; CDR3aa: CASSKQGAYSPLHF; CDR3nt: TGTGCCAGCAGTAAACAGGGGGCATATTCACCCCTCCACTTT
v_gene: TRBV3-1/TRBV3-2; j_gene: TRBJ1-2; abundance: .; d_gene: TRBD1; CDR3aa: CASSRSDRGGGYTF; CDR3nt: TGTGCCAGCAGCCGATCGGACAGGGGAGGGGGCTACACCTTC
v_gene: TRBV7-9; j_gene: TRBJ1-1; abundance: .; d_gene: .; CDR3aa: CAIRSGTEAFF; CDR3nt: TGTGCCATTAGGTCGGGCACTGAAGCTTTCTTT
v_gene: TRBV7-9; j_gene: TRBJ2-3; abundance: .; d_gene: .; CDR3aa: CASSLSDTTDTQYF; CDR3nt: TGTGCCAGCAGCCTATCTGATACCACAGATACGCAGTATTTT
v_gene: TRBV7-3; j_gene: TRBJ2-1; abundance: once; d_gene: .; CDR3aa: CASSLTRYNEQFF; CDR3nt: TGTGCCAGCAGCTTAACGCGCTACAATGAGCAGTTCTTC
v_gene: TRBV5-8; j_gene: TRBJ1-2; abundance: .; d_gene: .; CDR3aa: CASSLGQNYGYTF; CDR3nt: TGTGCCAGCAGCTTGGGACAAAACTATGGCTACACCTTC
v_gene: TRBV5-1; j_gene: TRBJ2-3; abundance: .; d_gene: TRBD1; CDR3aa: CASSSDRGADTQYF; CDR3nt: TGCGCCAGCAGCTCCGACAGGGGGGCAGATACGCAGTATTTT
v_gene: TRBV5-1; j_gene: TRBJ2-2; abundance: .; d_gene: TRBD1; CDR3aa: CASSLEGGRLAGELFF; CDR3nt: TGCGCCAGCAGCTTGGAAGGGGGCCGCTTGGCCGGGGAGCTGTTTTTT
v_gene: TRBV12-5; j_gene: TRBJ2-7; abundance: .; d_gene: .; CDR3aa: CASGLVSGSYEQYF; CDR3nt: TGTGCTAGTGGTTTGGTATCCGGGTCCTACGAGCAGTACTTC
v_gene: TRBV19; j_gene: TRBJ1-6; abundance: .; d_gene: TRBD1; CDR3aa: CASSINRGDSPLHF; CDR3nt: TGTGCCAGTAGTATAAACAGGGGGGATTCACCCCTCCACTTT
v_gene: TRBV2; j_gene: TRBJ1-6; abundance: .; d_gene: .; CDR3aa: CASSEAQDRISLHF; CDR3nt: TGTGCCAGCAGTGAAGCGCAAGACAGGATAAGCCTCCACTTT
v_gene: TRBV7-3; j_gene: TRBJ2-7; abundance: .; d_gene: .; CDR3aa: CASSPGGAWSYEQYF; CDR3nt: TGTGCCAGCAGCCCCGGGGGAGCATGGTCCTACGAGCAGTACTTC
v_gene: TRBV5-1; j_gene: TRBJ2-7; abundance: .; d_gene: TRBD2; CDR3aa: CASSPGGAIYEQYF; CDR3nt: TGCGCCAGCAGCCCCGGGGGGGCTATCTACGAGCAGTACTTC
v_gene: TRBV7-8; j_gene: TRBJ2-5; abundance: once; d_gene: .; CDR3aa: CASSLQAQETQYF; CDR3nt: TGTGCCAGCAGCTTGCAGGCTCAAGAGACCCAGTACTTC
v_gene: TRBV4-2; j_gene: TRBJ1-1; abundance: .; d_gene: .; CDR3aa: CASSQGPGTEAFF; CDR3nt: TGTGCCAGCAGCCAAGGGCCGGGGACTGAAGCTTTCTTT
v_gene: TRBV3-1/TRBV3-2; j_gene: TRBJ2-5; abundance: .; d_gene: .; CDR3aa: CASSQDSVQETQYF; CDR3nt: TGTGCCAGCAGCCAAGATTCAGTCCAAGAGACCCAGTACTTC
v_gene: TRBV29-1; j_gene: TRBJ2-7; abundance: .; d_gene: TRBD2; CDR3aa: CSVEGGGRGSYEQYF; CDR3nt: TGCAGCGTTGAAGGGGGTGGGAGGGGCTCCTACGAGCAGTACTTC
v_gene: TRBV7-9; j_gene: TRBJ2-2; abundance: few; d_gene: .; CDR3aa: CASSLMTARTGELFF; CDR3nt: TGTGCCAGCAGCTTAATGACAGCCAGGACCGGGGAGCTGTTTTTT
v_gene: TRBV5-1; j_gene: TRBJ2-6; abundance: .; d_gene: .; CDR3aa: CASSFGRESSGANVLTF; CDR3nt: TGCGCCAGCAGCTTTGGCAGGGAAAGCTCTGGGGCCAACGTCCTGACTTTC
v_gene: TRBV2; j_gene: TRBJ2-5; abundance: .; d_gene: .; CDR3aa: CASSLSTNMGETQYF; CDR3nt: TGTGCCAGCAGTCTATCCACGAACATGGGCGAGACCCAGTACTTC
v_gene: TRBV30; j_gene: TRBJ2-3; abundance: .; d_gene: TRBD2; CDR3aa: CAWSWGLAAPNTQYF; CDR3nt: TGTGCCTGGAGCTGGGGACTAGCCGCTCCCAATACGCAGTATTTT
v_gene: TRBV7-6; j_gene: TRBJ2-2; abundance: .; d_gene: .; CDR3aa: CASSLLSREATGELFF; CDR3nt: TGTGCCAGCAGCTTACTATCCAGGGAGGCCACCGGGGAGCTGTTTTTT
v_gene: TRBV30; j_gene: TRBJ2-7; abundance: once; d_gene: .; CDR3aa: CAWTLSFSYEQYF; CDR3nt: TGTGCCTGGACTCTTTCTTTTTCCTACGAGCAGTACTTC
v_gene: TRBV27; j_gene: TRBJ1-6; abundance: .; d_gene: .; CDR3aa: CASRQGPSNSPLHF; CDR3nt: TGTGCCAGCAGGCAGGGGCCTTCTAATTCACCCCTCCACTTT
v_gene: TRBV6-5; j_gene: TRBJ2-1; abundance: .; d_gene: TRBD1; CDR3aa: CASRTQTGQDEQFF; CDR3nt: TGTGCCAGCAGAACCCAGACAGGGCAGGATGAGCAGTTCTTC
v_gene: TRBV12-5; j_gene: TRBJ1-3; abundance: .; d_gene: .; CDR3aa: CASGARAGNTIYF; CDR3nt: TGTGCTAGTGGTGCCAGGGCTGGAAACACCATATATTTT